The 23 T cell receptor beta chains given below trace back to one sample, sequenced in a study of Ad26.COV2.S vaccination and SARS-CoV-2 variants. Clones were sequenced by immunoSEQ multiplex PCR, and TCRdb holds only the in-frame ones, with some missing. The sample lists fewer than 900,000 clones, about 90% occurring once. The treatment was: approximately 18 received Ad26.COV2.S at low or high dose, single or two shots; 5 received placebo; per-sample allocation not given. After the first vaccine or placebo injection, samples were drawn on day 63. The sample consisted of peripheral blood, taken in a trial of Ad26.COV2.S vaccine versus placebo. These receptors all stem from a person aged 18-65 years who received the Ad26.COV2.S COVID-19 vaccine or a placebo.

This sequence joins TRBV19 and TRBJ1-4, with 9 bases identical to TRBD1. The J segment lost 4 bases and the V segment lost 11 bases, leaving 8 bases of the junction unmatched. Germline-derived CDR1 and CDR2 are LNHDA and SQIVND (reference sequence). The CDR3 is 14 residues long. CDR3 sequence: CASKGTGINEKLFF. CDR3 nucleotides: TGTGCCTCAAAGGGGACAGGGATTAATGAAAAACTGTTTTTT.

The CDR3 loop reads CASSLDQGLAGINEQFF. The CDR3 bases are TGTGCCAGCAGCTTAGATCAGGGACTAGCGGGGATCAATGAGCAGTTCTTC. V and J are TRBV11-3 and TRBJ2-1; 13 nucleotides match TRBD2. Germline V lookup: CDR1 SGHNT, CDR2 YENEEA. With 0 bases clipped from V and 6 bases from J, the junction kept 5 bases outside the gene matches. There are 17 residues in the CDR3.

The chain carries TRBV19 and TRBJ1-4, with D maybe TRBD1 (6 bases). CDR1 is LNHDA and CDR2 is SQIVND in the germline V gene (reference sequence). V was cut by 3 bases and J by 5 bases, with 7 bases left in between. The CDR3 covers 13 residues. CDR3 protein: CASSIDRNEKLFF. CDR3 sequence (DNA): TGTGCCAGTAGTATTGACAGGAATGAAAAACTGTTTTTT.

CDR3 DNA sequence: TGTGCCAGCAAAGTGTTCGCGAACACCGGGGAGCTGTTTTTT. This encodes CASKVFANTGELFF. The chain recombines TRBV6-6 with TRBJ2-2; D is uncertain. Trimming stripped 7 bases from V and 0 bases from J, with 9 bases between. The CDR3 runs to 14 residues. CDR1 is MNHNY and CDR2 is SVGAGI in the germline V gene (reference sequence).

The chain is built from TRBV5-6 and TRBJ1-4, with no clear D. Germline CDR1 SGHDT, CDR2 YYEEEE. The V and J ends lost 1 base and 9 bases respectively, with 13 bases between them. The CDR3 consists of 14 residues. The CDR3 loop reads CASSLWRLRKKLFF. CDR3 in DNA: TGTGCCAGCAGCTTGTGGCGATTAAGGAAAAAACTGTTTTTT.

The V call is TRBV4-1, the J call TRBJ2-7, with 7 bases identical to TRBD1. The CDR3 totals 16 residues. Germline trimming cut 0 bases from V and 2 bases from J; bases unmatched to any gene: 7. Germline-derived CDR1 and CDR2 are MGHRA and YSYEKL. CDR3 protein: CASSQDTGAEAYEQYF. The CDR3 DNA is TGCGCCAGCAGCCAAGATACAGGGGCAGAAGCCTACGAGCAGTACTTC.

V and J are TRBV2 and TRBJ2-6, with D maybe TRBD2 (5 bases). The CDR3 runs to 17 residues. V lost 7 bases and J lost 0, with 16 bases in between. Germline V gives CDR1 SNHLY, CDR2 FYNNEI. DNA of the CDR3: TGTGCCAGCACCCTGCGGGCTGGCCCCTCTGGGGCCAACGTCCTGACTTTC. It encodes CASTLRAGPSGANVLTF.

This clone was found once. Other DNA sequences in this specimen translate into the identical CDR3. The V and J genes are TRBV29-1 and TRBJ1-1, with D perhaps TRBD1 (5 bases). The germline V and J ends were trimmed by 4 bases and 0 bases, with 9 bases remaining between them. The CDR3 has 13 residues. The germline gives CDR1 SQVTM, CDR2 ANQGSEA. Here the CDR3 reads CSVGGRMNTEAFF. CDR3 DNA: TGCAGCGTTGGGGGACGGATGAACACTGAAGCTTTCTTT.

The chain employs TRBV5-1 and TRBJ2-1; D unclear. Per the germline V gene, CDR1 is SGHRS and CDR2 is YFSETQ. The CDR3 extends over 16 amino acids. V dropped 4 bases and J dropped 5 bases, with 19 bases sitting between them. The CDR3 sequence is CASSTQVSIPHNEQFF. CDR3 nucleotide sequence: TGCGCCAGCAGCACTCAGGTGTCCATTCCCCACAATGAGCAGTTCTTC.

This rearrangement joins TRBV27 to TRBJ2-7; 7 nucleotides line up with TRBD1. This CDR3 comprises 12 residues. After removal of 7 bases from V and 4 bases from J, the junction contained 4 bases not matched to a gene. Looked up from germline, CDR1 is MNHEY and CDR2 is SMNVEV (reference sequence). CDR3 DNA: TGTGCCAGCACCTCAGGGGGATACGAGCAGTACTTC. It specifies CASTSGGYEQYF.

J is TRBJ1-6 and V is TRBV5-1; unclear D gene. This CDR3 comprises 13 residues. Germline CDR1 SGHRS, CDR2 YFSETQ. Trimming pared 7 bases from V and 9 bases from J, leaving 14 bases between. Written as DNA, the CDR3 is TGCGCCAGCGCCCTTGAGGGATCTTCACCCCTCCACTTT. Its translation is CASALEGSSPLHF.

This rearrangement joins TRBV24-1 to TRBJ2-1; 7 bases match TRBD2. J was trimmed by 1 base and V by 1 base; bases with no gene match: 3. This CDR3 has 16 amino acids. Germline V gives CDR1 KGHDR, CDR2 SFDVKD. The CDR3 here is CATSDFVGGSYNEQFF. The CDR3 nucleotides are TGTGCCACCAGTGATTTCGTCGGGGGGTCCTACAATGAGCAGTTCTTC.

This clone was picked up one time. J is TRBJ1-3 and V is TRBV25-1; the D gene is possibly TRBD1 (6 bases). The ends were cut back, 4 bases at V and 2 bases at J, with 12 bases in the middle. Germline V CDR1 and CDR2: MGHDK, SYGVNS. The CDR3 consists of 15 residues. The CDR3 spells CASSGRGGPGNTIYF. The DNA of the CDR3 is TGTGCCAGCAGTGGGAGGGGGGGCCCTGGAAACACCATATATTTT.

J is TRBJ2-3 and V is TRBV6-5, with 9 bases matching TRBD2. V gave up 2 bases and J gave up 3 bases; unmatched junction bases: 6. The CDR3 runs to 16 residues. The germline gives CDR1 MNHEY, CDR2 SVGAGI. In DNA form, the CDR3 reads TGTGCCAGCAGTTACGGTGCGGGAGGGCGTACAGATACGCAGTATTTT. It is translated as CASSYGAGGRTDTQYF.

The CDR3 region has the DNA TGTGCCTGGAGTGTCGGGTGGGGCACAGATACGCAGTATTTT. It yields the protein CAWSVGWGTDTQYF. The chain employs TRBV30 and TRBJ2-3; D uncertain. With 0 bases removed from V and 1 base from J, the gap between germline ends came to 8 bases. CDR1 and CDR2 from the germline V gene are GTSNPN and SVGIG (reference sequence). The CDR3 has 14 residues.

This clone was counted once. J is TRBJ1-3 and V is TRBV6-6, with a weak D call TRBD1 (5 bases). This CDR3 spans 12 amino acids. The V end was cut by 8 bases, the J end by 3 bases, with 8 bases between. CDR1 and CDR2 from the germline V gene are MNHNY and SVGAGI (reference sequence). The CDR3 coding sequence is TGTGCCAGCGGGGGAAGTGGAAACACCATATATTTT. Encoded protein: CASGGSGNTIYF.

The rearrangement uses TRBV19 and TRBJ1-2; D not certain. With 7 bases removed from V and 2 bases from J, the gap between germline ends came to 14 bases. This CDR3 is built from 14 residues. Per germline, CDR1 LNHDA and CDR2 SQIVND (reference sequence). The CDR3 sequence is CASKGPGSNYGYTF. DNA for the CDR3: TGTGCCAGTAAAGGGCCGGGGTCAAACTATGGCTACACCTTC.

V usage is TRBV5-6 and J usage is TRBJ1-1; D might be TRBD1 (5 bases). Trimming removed 2 bases at V and 0 bases at J, with 8 bases between. The CDR3 sequence is 14 residues long. Per the germline V gene, CDR1 is SGHDT and CDR2 is YYEEEE. CDR3 DNA sequence: TGTGCCAGCAGCTTACAGGTCATGAACACTGAAGCTTTCTTT. It encodes CASSLQVMNTEAFF.

The chain carries TRBV6-5 and TRBJ1-2; no clear D gene. Trimming left V 5 bases short and J 6 bases short, with 13 bases between. There are 13 residues in the CDR3. Germline CDR1 is MNHEY and CDR2 is SVGAGI. CDR3 sequence: CASSRARAHGYTF. The CDR3 region has the DNA TGTGCCAGCAGTAGGGCCCGGGCTCATGGCTACACCTTC.

The chain employs TRBV6-5 and TRBJ1-5; TRBD1 is a possible D gene (6 bases). The CDR3 has 14 amino acids. V was trimmed by 5 bases and J by 5 bases, leaving 13 bases between them. Germline-derived CDR1 and CDR2 are MNHEY and SVGAGI. The CDR3, as DNA: TGTGCCAGCAGTACTCCGGGACAATATCAGCCCCAGCATTTT. It yields the protein CASSTPGQYQPQHF.

This clone was observed a handful of times. The chain couples TRBV15 to TRBJ2-7; unclear D gene. The CDR3 has 15 residues. Trimming cost V 0 bases and J 2 bases, with 11 bases left between them. CDR1 and CDR2 from the germline V gene are LNHNV and YYDKDF (reference sequence). Written as DNA, the CDR3 is TGTGCCACCAGCAGAGATCGTGTCATCCCCTACGAGCAGTACTTC. It is translated as CATSRDRVIPYEQYF.

The table lists this clone with a count of one. The CDR3 here is CAWSEQSSYEQYF. CDR3 coding DNA: TGTGCCTGGAGTGAACAAAGCTCCTACGAGCAGTACTTC. The chain recombines TRBV30 with TRBJ2-7; D is unclear. Germline CDR1 GTSNPN, CDR2 SVGIG (reference sequence). V dropped 1 base and J dropped 0 bases, with 7 bases sitting between them. The CDR3 loop spans 13 amino acids.

This chain joins TRBV6-6 and TRBJ1-2; no clear D gene. Germline V lookup: CDR1 MNHNY, CDR2 SVGAGI (reference sequence). There are 15 residues in the CDR3. Trimming pared 3 bases from V and 4 bases from J, leaving 15 bases between. CDR3 sequence (DNA): TGTGCCAGCAGTTATTTAGCAACAATCCTCTATGGCTACACCTTC. It translates to CASSYLATILYGYTF.